This T cell receptor beta chain was documented in a study of T and B cells in COVID-19 patients (dated by TCRdb to about 2020). About the study as a whole: In this study, adaptive immunity was profiled in COVID-19 patients who either had active infection or had recovered, using TRB and IGH repertoire sequencing of peripheral blood. A recovered cohort was made up of about 18 patients contributing 20 to 25 samples, mostly after mild to moderate COVID-19 managed as outpatients. The recovered cohort had a median age of roughly 33 years, compared with around 70 years in the active-infection cohort. In the active-infection cohort, three fifths of the roughly 20 patients were critically ill and required mechanical ventilation or ECMO. Comorbidities linked to unfavorable COVID-19 outcome were present in about 90% of the roughly 20 patients in the active-infection cohort. The TCR and BCR sequence repository comprised 30 to 40 patients and under 85 time points, with over 8 million TCR sequences analysed. Because samples were available both during active disease and after recovery, two patients were counted in both the recovered and the active cohorts. An age-matched reference group of 39 healthy donors negative for COVID-19 antibodies was used as the comparison for repertoire analyses. As many as 9 follow-up blood samples were collected from each patient, and in some individuals these samples spanned different disease stages. General findings and caveats noted by the study authors: The reported TCR clusters were said to need prospective validation before any clinical use. TRBV/TRBJ gene usage was reported as strongly skewed in patients with COVID-19. Blood samples from mildly ill patients during symptoms and early samples from severe cases were scarce. TRB repertoires were found to be highly clonal in active COVID-19, whereas diversity and richness at recovery were found to rise above healthy donor levels. The recovered cohort had about 2,300 exclusive TCR clusters, including some 30 low-pGen clusters. Specific T cell subsets (CD4+/Treg/CD8+) and sorted SARS-CoV-2-responsive or tetramer+ T cells had not yet been sequenced, and these experiments were ongoing. The cohort was considered too small to assess HLA contributions to COVID-19 susceptibility or severity.

Sequencer: Illumina MiSeq. Multiplex PCR with BIOMED2 TRB-A/B primer pools was used to amplify the TRB rearrangements. Illumina-compatible adapters and 7-nucleotide sample barcodes were attached to the amplicons in two consecutive PCRs. All library PCRs used Phusion HS II polymerase. Amplicons were purified from gel with the NucleoSpin Gel and PCR Clean-up kit, quantified on Qubit, and pooled at about 4 nM. Amplicon pool quality was checked on an Agilent 2100 Bioanalyzer before Illumina next-generation sequencing. The authors' analysis ran thus. MiXCR 3.0.8 with the default MiXCR reference library was used to annotate TRB rearrangements. Non-productive reads and sequences with fewer than 2 reads were excluded, and each unique CDR3 nucleotide sequence counted as one clone. Clonality, diversity, richness and V-J gene usage were calculated in R 3.5.1. GLIPH2 was used to cluster TCRs by CDR3 similarity, and OLGA was used to calculate generation probabilities. GLIPH2 clusters were kept only when the clusters contained at least four unique TCR clonotypes present in at least three individuals. Clones were called with MiXCR by TCRdb after fastp trimmed the public reads at Q25, and only in-frame beta chains were retained. CDR3 protein sequences are deduplicated, and each keeps its most common genes and DNA. TCRdb's processing, not the authors' own work, is the source of the V and J calls. This sample is represented by 20,000 to 25,000 distinct CDR3 sequences; approximately 30% of them were singletons. Jointly, the top ten make up roughly 2.1% of the sample.

This clonotype was seen more than once but under ten times. This receptor's antigen is unknown. No base quality values were provided; no much bigger clone lies one nucleotide off. TRB repertoires were amplified from roughly 230-500 ng of genomic DNA extracted from blood. V lost 1 base and J lost 4 bases, and the count of bases not matched to a germline gene is 2. CDR1 and CDR2, per the germline V gene, are LGHNA and YNFKEQ. Including cysteine and phenylalanine, the CDR3 has 15 amino acids. Only the CDR3 region is kept as DNA, spanning 45 bases read in frame from base 1. The chain links TRBV4-2 with TRBJ2-2, and 8 junction bases match TRBD2. Sequencing was done on a sample of blood. The clonotype comes from a human donor who had recovered from COVID-19. The DNA reads TGTGCCAGCAGCCAAGCCGGGACTAGCACCGGGGAGCTGTTTTTT. Translated, this is CASSQAGTSTGELFF.